The sequence of this T cell receptor (beta chain) was determined in a study of Graves' ophthalmopathy and Graves' hyperthyroidism. The overall study: Ahead of any treatment, peripheral blood was obtained at the initial diagnosis.

The CDR3 has 11 residues. V was trimmed by 8 bases and J by 1 base, leaving 4 bases between them. Germline CDR1 SGHTA, CDR2 FQGNSA. The sequenced template was RNA, covering the TCR beta CDR3 region. RT-PCR with HTBI primers came first, then second-round multiplex PCR. Each CDR3 protein gets one entry after TCRdb re-called the multiplex PCR reads with MiXCR. The sample holds 350,000 to 450,000 distinct CDR3 sequences; roughly 21% are singletons and the top ten take approximately 3.2%. Hyperthyroidism qualified as stable when ophthalmopathy did not develop within 18 months of follow-up. Orbital computed tomography, together with clinical symptoms, serum thyroxine, TRAb and thyroid ultrasound, was used for diagnosis. The PBMCs were taken from approximately 11 ml of fresh peripheral blood. This clonotype was detected many times.

This sequence originates from a woman younger than 35 with stable Graves' hyperthyroidism. The chain recombines TRBV7-2 with TRBJ2-3; no clear D. The specimen sequenced was peripheral blood. The CDR3 DNA reads TGTGCCAGCGGTGGCACAGATACGCAGTATTTT. Translated: CASGGTDTQYF.